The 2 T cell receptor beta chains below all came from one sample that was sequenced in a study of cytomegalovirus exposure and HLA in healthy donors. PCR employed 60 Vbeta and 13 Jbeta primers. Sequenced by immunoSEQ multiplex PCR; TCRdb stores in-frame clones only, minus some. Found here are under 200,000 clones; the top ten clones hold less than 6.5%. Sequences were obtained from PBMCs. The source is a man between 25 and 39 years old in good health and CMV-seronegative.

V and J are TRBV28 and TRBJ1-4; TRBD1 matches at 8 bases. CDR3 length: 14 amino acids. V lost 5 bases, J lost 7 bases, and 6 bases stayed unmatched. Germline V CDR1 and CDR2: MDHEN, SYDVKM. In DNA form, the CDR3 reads TGTGCCAGCAGTGAAACAGGGGGTGCTGAAAAACTGTTTTTT. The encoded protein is CASSETGGAEKLFF.

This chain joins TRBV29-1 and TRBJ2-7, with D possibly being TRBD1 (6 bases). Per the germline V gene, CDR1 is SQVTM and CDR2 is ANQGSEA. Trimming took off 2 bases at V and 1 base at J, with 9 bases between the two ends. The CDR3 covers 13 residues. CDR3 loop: CSVEQDRSYEQYF. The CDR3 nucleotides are TGCAGCGTTGAACAGGACAGATCCTACGAGCAGTACTTC.